The 10 T cell receptor beta chains below were found in one sample sequenced in a study of CD8 T cells in Susac syndrome. Random hexamers served to reverse transcribe roughly 0.45 to 1 ug RNA. TCRdb itself ran the immunoSEQ multiplex PCR reads through MiXCR, one entry per CDR3 protein. Among 200,000 to 250,000 distinct CDR3 sequences listed, approximately 94% were seen once. The sample consisted of CD4+ T cells from PBMCs. Every receptor here comes from a human donor with Susac syndrome.

This clonotype showed up many times. This rearrangement joins TRBV11-2 to TRBJ1-5; unclear D gene. CDR3 length equals 12 residues. Germline lookup yields CDR1 SGHAT and CDR2 FQNNGV. Trimming pared 1 base from V and 2 bases from J, leaving 0 bases between. This CDR3 reads CASSLGNQPQHF. The CDR3 bases are TGTGCCAGCAGCTTAGGCAATCAGCCCCAGCATTTT.

This clonotype came up once. The chain recombines TRBV9 with TRBJ2-2; the D call may be TRBD1 or TRBD2 (6 bases each). This CDR3 region has 15 residues. The V gene lost 1 base and the J gene lost 4 bases, with 11 bases spanning the gap. Germline lookup yields CDR1 SGDLS and CDR2 YYNGEE. The CDR3 nucleotides are TGTGCCAGCAGCGTAAGAGAGGGGGGCACCGGGGAGCTGTTTTTT. Its translation: CASSVREGGTGELFF.

On this clonotype itself: One end of the junction varies from germline; a read error may be responsible. J is TRBJ1-2 and V is TRBV5-1; TRBD1 matches 10 bases. Germline V gene data show CDR1 as SGHRS and CDR2 as YFSETQ. The CDR3 spans 15 residues. CDR3 amino acids: CASSLPGQGTDGYTF. CDR3 DNA sequence: TGTGCCAGCAGCTTGCCGGGACAGGGGACGGATGGCTACACCTTC. The whole variable domain, filled in from reference TRBV5-1 and TRBJ1-2, reads KAGVTQTPRYLIKTRGQQVTLSCSPISGHRSVSWYQQTPGQGLQFLFEYFSETQRNKGNFPGRFSGRQFSNSRSEMNVSTLELGDSALYLCASSLPGQGTDGYTFGSGTRLTVV.

This chain connects TRBV9 to TRBJ1-1; D possibly corresponds to TRBD1 (5 bases). The germline CDR1 and CDR2 sequences are SGDLS and YYNGEE. CDR3 length: 14 residues. V was pared by 3 bases and J by 1 base, with 10 bases between. DNA of the CDR3: TGTGCCAGCAGCGCGACGACAGAGAACACTGAAGCTTTCTTT. Translating gives CASSATTENTEAFF.

The rearrangement joins TRBV14 to TRBJ2-1; D is perhaps TRBD1 (6 bases). V lost 5 bases and J lost 12, with 11 bases in between. Germline loops: CDR1 SGHDN, CDR2 FVKESK. CDR3 length: 11 residues. CDR3 nucleotide sequence: TGTGCCAGCAGCAGTACAGGGACGCAGTTCTTC. This gives the protein CASSSTGTQFF.

The chain couples TRBV28 to TRBJ1-1; tentatively, D is TRBD1 (6 bases). CDR3 size: 11 residues. V shed 7 bases and J shed 8 bases, with 11 bases lying between them. Germline CDR1 and CDR2: MDHEN and SYDVKM. The DNA for the CDR3 is TGTGCCAGCACCCCTGGGGGCGAAGCTTTCTTT. Encoded protein: CASTPGGEAFF.

The gene calls are TRBV24-1 and TRBJ1-2; D might be TRBD1 (6 bases). Germline V lookup: CDR1 KGHDR, CDR2 SFDVKD. V was trimmed by 1 base and J by 1 base, leaving 12 bases between them. This CDR3 region has 16 residues. The CDR3 is CATSDFTPQGNYGYTF. DNA for the CDR3: TGTGCCACCAGTGATTTTACCCCACAGGGTAACTATGGCTACACCTTC.

This clonotype was observed a single time. The chain links TRBV12-5 to TRBJ1-3; the D gene is possibly TRBD1 (5 bases). CDR1 and CDR2 (germline): LGHNT, FRNRAP. V lost 7 bases to trimming and J lost 0 bases, with 7 bases between them. The CDR3 sequence is 13 residues long. The DNA of the CDR3 is TGTGCTAGTGCCGGGGCCTCTGGAAACACCATATATTTT. Protein sequence: CASAGASGNTIYF.

The chain links TRBV20-1 to TRBJ2-1; the match to TRBD2 covers 9 bases. CDR3 length: 16 amino acids. Germline V gene lookup returns CDR1 DFQATT and CDR2 SNEGSKA (reference sequence). The J segment lost 0 bases and the V segment lost 5 bases, leaving 8 bases of the junction unmatched. The CDR3 DNA sequence: TGCAGTGCTCAGCTGGCGGGGGGGAGCTCCTACAATGAGCAGTTCTTC. Encoded protein: CSAQLAGGSSYNEQFF.

The chain carries TRBV5-1 and TRBJ2-1; 11 bases agree with TRBD2. J was trimmed by 4 bases and V by 4 bases; bases with no gene match: 7. This CDR3 has 16 amino acids. Germline V gene lookup returns CDR1 SGHRS and CDR2 YFSETQ. Here the CDR3 reads CASSMIAGGPYNEQFF. The CDR3 DNA follows: TGCGCCAGCAGCATGATAGCGGGGGGGCCGTACAATGAGCAGTTCTTC.